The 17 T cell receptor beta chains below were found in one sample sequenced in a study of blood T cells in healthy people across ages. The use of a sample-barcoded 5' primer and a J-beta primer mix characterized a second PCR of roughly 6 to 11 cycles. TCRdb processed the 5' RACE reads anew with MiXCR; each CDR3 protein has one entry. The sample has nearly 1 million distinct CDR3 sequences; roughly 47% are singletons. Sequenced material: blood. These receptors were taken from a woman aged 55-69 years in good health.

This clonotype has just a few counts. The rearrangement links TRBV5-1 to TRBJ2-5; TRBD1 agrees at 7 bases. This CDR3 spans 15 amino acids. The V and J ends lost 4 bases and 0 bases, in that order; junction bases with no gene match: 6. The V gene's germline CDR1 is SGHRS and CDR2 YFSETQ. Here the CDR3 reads CASSQGQPYQETQYF. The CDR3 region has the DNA TGCGCCAGCAGCCAGGGACAGCCTTACCAAGAGACCCAGTACTTC.

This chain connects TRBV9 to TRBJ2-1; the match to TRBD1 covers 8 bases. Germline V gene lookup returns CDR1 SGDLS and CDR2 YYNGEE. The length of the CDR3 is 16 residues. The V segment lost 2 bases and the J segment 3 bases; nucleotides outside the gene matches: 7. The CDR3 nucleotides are TGTGCCAGCAGCGTGTCGAGACAGGGGTACTACAATGAGCAGTTCTTC. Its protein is CASSVSRQGYYNEQFF.

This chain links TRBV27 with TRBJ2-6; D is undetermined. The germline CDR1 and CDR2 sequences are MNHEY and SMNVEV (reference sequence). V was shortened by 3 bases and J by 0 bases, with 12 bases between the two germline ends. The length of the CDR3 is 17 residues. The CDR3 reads CASSFRTASSGANVLTF. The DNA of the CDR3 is TGTGCCAGCAGTTTCAGAACAGCCAGCTCTGGGGCCAACGTCCTGACTTTC.

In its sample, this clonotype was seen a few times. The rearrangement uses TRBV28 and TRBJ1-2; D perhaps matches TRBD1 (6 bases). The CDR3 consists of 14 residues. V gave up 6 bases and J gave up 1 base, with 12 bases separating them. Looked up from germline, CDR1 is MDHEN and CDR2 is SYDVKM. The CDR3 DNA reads TGTGCCAGCAGAACAGGGCACCTTAACTATGGCTACACCTTC. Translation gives CASRTGHLNYGYTF.

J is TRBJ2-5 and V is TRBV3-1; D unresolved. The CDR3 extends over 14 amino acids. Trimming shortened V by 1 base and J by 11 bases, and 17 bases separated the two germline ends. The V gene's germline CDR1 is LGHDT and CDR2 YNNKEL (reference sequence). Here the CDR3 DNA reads TGTGCCAGCAGCCAAGGACTCCTAAGGAATGAGCAGTACTTC. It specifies CASSQGLLRNEQYF.

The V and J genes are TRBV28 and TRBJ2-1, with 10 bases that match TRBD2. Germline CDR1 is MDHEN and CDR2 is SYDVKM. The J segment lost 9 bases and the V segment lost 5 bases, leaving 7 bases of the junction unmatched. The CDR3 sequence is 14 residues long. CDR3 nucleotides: TGTGCCAGCAGTAGAACTAGCGGGGAGAGTGAGCAGTTCTTC. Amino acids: CASSRTSGESEQFF. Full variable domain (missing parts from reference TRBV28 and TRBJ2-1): DVKVTQSSRYLVKRTGEKVFLECVQDMDHENMFWYRQDPGLGLRLIYFSYDVKMKEKGDIPEGYSVSREKKERFSLILESASTNQTSMYLCASSRTSGESEQFFGPGTRLTVL.

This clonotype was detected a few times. CDR3 nucleotide sequence: TGCAGCGTTGCTGCGCGGGCCGGAGAGACCCAGTACTTC. Its translation: CSVAARAGETQYF. The V call is TRBV29-1, the J call TRBJ2-5, with D possibly matching TRBD2 (5 bases). CDR3 length equals 13 residues. CDR1 is SQVTM and CDR2 is ANQGSEA in the germline V gene. Trimming cost V 4 bases and J 4 bases, with 13 bases left between them.

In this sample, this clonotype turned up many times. The CDR3: CASSLTRVATDTQYF. For the CDR3, the DNA is TGTGCCAGCAGTCTCACCAGGGTAGCAACAGATACGCAGTATTTT. The rearrangement joins TRBV27 to TRBJ2-3; D perhaps matches TRBD1 (5 bases). This CDR3 is built from 15 residues. The V end lost 5 bases, the J end lost 3 bases, and 15 bases lay between the germline ends. CDR1 is MNHEY and CDR2 is SMNVEV in the germline V gene (reference sequence).

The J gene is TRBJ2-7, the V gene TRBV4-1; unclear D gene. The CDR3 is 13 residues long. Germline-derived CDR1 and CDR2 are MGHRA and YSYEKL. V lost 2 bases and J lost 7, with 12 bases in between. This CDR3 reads CASSQFGYGEQYF. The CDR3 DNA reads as TGCGCCAGCAGCCAATTTGGATACGGGGAGCAGTACTTC.

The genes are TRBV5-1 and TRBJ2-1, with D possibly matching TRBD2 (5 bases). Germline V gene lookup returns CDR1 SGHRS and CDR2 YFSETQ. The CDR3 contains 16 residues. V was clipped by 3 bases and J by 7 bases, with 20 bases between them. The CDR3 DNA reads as TGCGCCAGCAGCTCCCCTGGGAGTCGGGTCTCGAATGAGCAGTTCTTC. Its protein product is CASSSPGSRVSNEQFF. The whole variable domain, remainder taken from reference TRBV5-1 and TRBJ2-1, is KAGVTQTPRYLIKTRGQQVTLSCSPISGHRSVSWYQQTPGQGLQFLFEYFSETQRNKGNFPGRFSGRQFSNSRSEMNVSTLELGDSALYLCASSSPGSRVSNEQFFGPGTRLTVL.

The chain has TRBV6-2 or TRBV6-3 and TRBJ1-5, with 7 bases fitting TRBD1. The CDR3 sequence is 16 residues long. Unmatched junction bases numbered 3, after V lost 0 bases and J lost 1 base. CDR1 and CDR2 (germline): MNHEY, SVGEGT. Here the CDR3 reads CASSYSSGGSNQPQHF. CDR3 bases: TGTGCCAGCAGTTACTCTTCAGGGGGGAGCAATCAGCCCCAGCATTTT.

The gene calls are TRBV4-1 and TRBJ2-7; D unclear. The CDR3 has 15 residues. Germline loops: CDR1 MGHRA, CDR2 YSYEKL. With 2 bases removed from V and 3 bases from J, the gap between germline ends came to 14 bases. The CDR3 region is CASSQYFGSGYEQYF. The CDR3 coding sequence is TGCGCCAGCAGCCAATACTTCGGGTCAGGCTACGAGCAGTACTTC.

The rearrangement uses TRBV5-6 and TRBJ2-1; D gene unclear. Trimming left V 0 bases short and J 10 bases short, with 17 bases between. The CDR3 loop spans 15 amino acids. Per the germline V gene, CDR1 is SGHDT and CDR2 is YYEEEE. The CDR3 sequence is CASSLVPVTIGEQFF. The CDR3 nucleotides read TGTGCCAGCAGCTTGGTCCCAGTGACGATAGGGGAGCAGTTCTTC.

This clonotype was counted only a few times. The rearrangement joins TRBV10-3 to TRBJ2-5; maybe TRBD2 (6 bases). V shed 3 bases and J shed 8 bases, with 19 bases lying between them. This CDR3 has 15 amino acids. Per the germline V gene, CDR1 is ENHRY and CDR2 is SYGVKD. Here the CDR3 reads CAISDPVTSPDTQYF. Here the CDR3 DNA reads TGTGCCATCAGTGACCCCGTTACTAGCCCAGACACCCAGTACTTC.

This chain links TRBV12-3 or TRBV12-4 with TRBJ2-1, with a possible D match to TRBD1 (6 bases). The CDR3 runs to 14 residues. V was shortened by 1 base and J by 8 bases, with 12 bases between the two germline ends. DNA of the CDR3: TGTGCCAGCAGTTTAGAAGGGGGACCCCATGAGCAGTTCTTC. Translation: CASSLEGGPHEQFF.

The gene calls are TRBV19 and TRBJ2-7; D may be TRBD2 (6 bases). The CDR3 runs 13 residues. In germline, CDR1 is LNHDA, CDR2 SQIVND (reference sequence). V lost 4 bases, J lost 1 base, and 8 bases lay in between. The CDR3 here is CASSTTRSYEQYF. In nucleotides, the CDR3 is TGTGCCAGTAGTACGACTAGATCCTACGAGCAGTACTTC.

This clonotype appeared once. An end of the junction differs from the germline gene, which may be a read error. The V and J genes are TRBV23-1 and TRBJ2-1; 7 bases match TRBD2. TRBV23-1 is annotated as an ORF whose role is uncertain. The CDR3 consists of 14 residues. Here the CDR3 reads CASSLAEAYHEQFF. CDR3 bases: TGCGCCAGCAGCCTAGCGGAAGCCTACCATGAGCAGTTCTTC.